The 4 T cell receptor beta chains in this list originate from one sample, sequenced in a study of T cells in Graves' hyperthyroidism and ophthalmopathy. TCR beta CDR3 sequences were amplified from RNA transcripts. A set of HTBI primers served as the primers for a first-round RT-PCR of the TCR CDR3. From the multiplex PCR reads, TCRdb called clonotypes with MiXCR, one entry per CDR3 protein. The sample includes 450,000 to 500,000 distinct CDR3 sequences, approximately 23% of them seen just once. Sequences were obtained from blood. The source of these receptors is an older woman with Graves' ophthalmopathy.

This clonotype came up once. With a much larger clone just one base away, this may be a read error. This chain uses TRBV28 with TRBJ2-2; D tentatively fits TRBD1 or TRBD2 (5 bases each). This CDR3 contains 15 residues. Trimming took 6 bases from V and 3 from J, leaving 14 bases between them. Germline CDR1 reads MDHEN; CDR2 reads SYDVKM. DNA for the CDR3: TGTGCCAGCAGAGCGAATTTGGGGGACACCGGGGAGCTGTTTTTT. It is translated as CASRANLGDTGELFF.

This chain uses TRBV6-1 with TRBJ2-3; 8 positions agree with TRBD2. CDR1 and CDR2 (germline): MNHNS, SASEGT. The CDR3 sequence is 14 residues long. V trimming: 11 bases; J trimming: 0 bases; junction bases outside the gene matches: 7. CDR3 in amino acids: CAGTSGASTDTQYF. Written as DNA, the CDR3 is TGTGCCGGCACTAGCGGTGCTAGCACAGATACGCAGTATTTT.

The genes are TRBV20-1 and TRBJ1-4, with TRBD1 identical over 7 bases. Germline trimming cut 3 bases from V and 3 bases from J; bases unmatched to any gene: 4. The CDR3 has 14 amino acids. Germline lookup yields CDR1 DFQATT and CDR2 SNEGSKA (reference sequence). The DNA of the CDR3 is TGCAGTGCTAGGGAGGGGGCAGCTAATGAAAAACTGTTTTTT. It encodes CSAREGAANEKLFF.

V usage is TRBV3-1 and J usage is TRBJ1-1, with D possibly matching TRBD1 (5 bases). Germline CDR1 and CDR2: LGHDT and YNNKEL (reference sequence). The CDR3 totals 12 residues. Trimming removed 5 bases at V and 5 bases at J, with 9 bases between. CDR3 DNA: TGTGCCAGCAGCGGCAGGGTGACTGAAGCTTTCTTT. Translation gives CASSGRVTEAFF.